The clone carrying this T cell receptor beta chain was observed a handful of times. Its antigen is not known. The data stem from a study of identical twins. The V gene end was trimmed by 1 base and the J gene end by 5 bases; junction bases not matched to a gene: 9. Germline loops: CDR1 DFQATT, CDR2 SNEGSKA (reference sequence). The CDR3 has 15 residues. TCRdb re-called the 5' RACE reads with MiXCR, one entry per CDR3 protein. This sample yields roughly 500,000 distinct CDR3 sequences, of which 22% are seen a single time; approximately 0.95% belongs to the top ten. Study-level points and caveats: The more abundant beta clonotypes in cord blood had fewer insertions, and memory repertoires did not show this. Models underestimated TCR alpha sharing (out-of-frame) in monozygotic twins.

These data also featured in a second study, about T cells expressing NK-cell markers. This second report adds: Among the eight sequenced donors, seven tested HCMV-seropositive and one tested seronegative. In several donors, these clonotypes also led the CD3+CD56-NKG2C+ fraction.

The clonotype originates from a woman aged 18-29 years in good health. The chain has TRBV20-1 and TRBJ2-7, with 9 nucleotides matching TRBD2. The specimen sequenced was CD4+ T cells sorted from blood. The DNA for the CDR3 is TGCAGTGCTAGAGCCTACTCCGGGACTAGCCACGAGCAGTACTTC. Its translation: CSARAYSGTSHEQYF.